These T cell receptor beta chains were read from a single sample in a study of shared clonotypes between healthy human individuals. Clones were sequenced by immunoSEQ multiplex PCR, and TCRdb holds only the in-frame ones, with some missing. The table lists 450,000 to 600,000 clones, around 80% of them singletons. Sequencing input: PBMCs. These receptors were obtained from a woman aged 40-49 years in good health. Some clones in this sample may be carry-over from other donors' samples. Each CDR3 is given with its conserved first and last residue. Clone size appears in some rows only: once, few, many, or a class for an expanded clone.

v_call,j_call,clone_size,cdr3_length,cdr3_aa
TRBV7-2,TRBJ2-5,NA,17,CASSLALGGGPRETQYF
TRBV19,TRBJ1-5,NA,18,CASSLRDSLLYSNQPQHF
TRBV6-1,TRBJ2-2,NA,16,CASSEGGGRWTGELFF
TRBV18,TRBJ2-1,NA,15,CASSPGLAGVGEQFF
TRBV2,TRBJ1-5,NA,11,CASSLNQPQHF
TRBV18,TRBJ1-3,NA,15,CASSPEARGWDTIYF
TRBV27,TRBJ2-1,few,16,CASSLGGSKSYNEQFF
TRBV18,TRBJ2-3,NA,15,CASSLSSPGTDTQYF
TRBV28,TRBJ2-7,NA,12,CASSLVPYEQYF
TRBV6-5,TRBJ1-2,few,13,CASRPQGTGGYTF
TRBV7-2,TRBJ2-7,NA,13,CASSIQGNYEQYF
TRBV25-1,TRBJ2-2,NA,17,CASSEYPGPLITGELFF
TRBV28,TRBJ2-5,NA,15,CASSLARGYQETQYF
TRBV15,TRBJ1-1,NA,13,CATSKGQDLEAFF
TRBV5-6,TRBJ1-2,NA,13,CASSLRAAYGYTF
TRBV9,TRBJ2-2,NA,15,CASNKGQGFAGELFF
TRBV10-3,TRBJ1-4,once,15,CAISESGALGGKLFF
TRBV5-1,TRBJ2-2,few,16,CASSLGLAGGHRELFF
TRBV28,TRBJ1-3,NA,13,CASSWRGVNTIYF
TRBV7-9,TRBJ1-1,few,14,CASSLLGTNTEAFF
TRBV5-4,TRBJ2-7,NA,14,CASSLETDSYEQYF
TRBV28,TRBJ1-5,NA,14,CASSLSRGMQPQHF
TRBV19,TRBJ1-1,NA,15,CASSKNRGRNTEAFF
TRBV20-1,TRBJ2-3,NA,11,CSARFADTQYF
TRBV30,TRBJ2-7,NA,14,CAWSPQGPNVGQYF
TRBV30,TRBJ1-2,few,16,CAWSPPVSLASLGYTF
TRBV7-9,TRBJ2-5,once,18,CASSSGTSGRGAEETQYF
TRBV15,TRBJ1-4,NA,14,CATSRDPRNEKLFF
TRBV2,TRBJ1-1,many,13,CASSEVPNTEAFF
TRBV7-9,TRBJ1-6,NA,13,CASSFTNNSPLHF
TRBV28,TRBJ2-1,few,14,CASSGGLAGNEQFF
TRBV6-6,TRBJ2-7,NA,16,CASSSREWDRVYEQYF
TRBV15,TRBJ2-5,NA,16,CATSARTSGRWETQYF
TRBV7-9,TRBJ2-7,NA,12,CASRSQGYEQYF
TRBV28,TRBJ1-2,NA,14,CASRIGGWDYGYTF
TRBV6-1,TRBJ2-1,NA,15,CASSPDRGLYNEQFF
TRBV5-5,TRBJ2-3,NA,14,CASSPLWYTDTQYF
TRBV7-2,TRBJ2-2,NA,15,CASSLTSGYTGELFF
TRBV28,TRBJ2-7,NA,14,CASSLRQGAYEQYF
TRBV4-3,TRBJ2-2,few,16,CASSPGGTVNTGELFF
TRBV5-1,TRBJ1-2,few,14,CASSWPGQDYGYTF
TRBV5-1,TRBJ1-1,NA,16,CASSWDTTGGDTEAFF
TRBV5-1,TRBJ2-2,many,14,CASGQEINTGELFF
TRBV30,TRBJ1-6,NA,13,CAWKGTGDSPLHF
TRBV28,TRBJ1-5,NA,14,CASSIRGLDQPQHF
TRBV15,TRBJ2-6,NA,15,CATSSPGSGANVLTF
TRBV6-1,TRBJ2-5,NA,15,CASSEVGVGQETQYF
TRBV15,TRBJ2-1,NA,15,CATSAGALSRNEQFF
TRBV5-1,TRBJ1-1,once,14,CASSLTTGHTEAFF
TRBV11-2,TRBJ2-5,once,13,CASSLVGPETQYF
TRBV5-1,TRBJ2-3,few,15,CASSFNTGVVDTQYF
TRBV7-8,TRBJ1-1,NA,16,CASSYFGTDQNTEAFF